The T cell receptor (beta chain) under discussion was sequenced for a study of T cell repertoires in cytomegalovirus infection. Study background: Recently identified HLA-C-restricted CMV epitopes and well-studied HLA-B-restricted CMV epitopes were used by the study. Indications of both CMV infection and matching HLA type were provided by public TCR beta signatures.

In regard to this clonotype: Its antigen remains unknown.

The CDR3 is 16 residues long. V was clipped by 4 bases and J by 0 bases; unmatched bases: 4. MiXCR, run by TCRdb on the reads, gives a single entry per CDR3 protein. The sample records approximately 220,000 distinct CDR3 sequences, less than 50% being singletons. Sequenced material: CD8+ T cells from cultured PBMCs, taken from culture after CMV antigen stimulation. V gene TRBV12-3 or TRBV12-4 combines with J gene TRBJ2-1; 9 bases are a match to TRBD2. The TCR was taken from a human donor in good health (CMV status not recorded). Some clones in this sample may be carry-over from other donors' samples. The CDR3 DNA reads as TGTGCCAGCAGTTCCTCACTAGCGGGCTCCTACAATGAGCAGTTCTTC. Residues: CASSSSLAGSYNEQFF.